This T cell receptor (beta chain) was captured by sequencing in a study of T cells in localized non-small cell lung cancer. Study observations and caveats: Only one tumor region went through sequencing, so heterogeneity may still be there. Appearance in adjacent lung was seen for a median around 55 of the top 100 tumor clones.

Repertoires were generated with immunoSEQ multiplex PCR, while TCRdb's copy carries only in-frame clones and drops some. The sample holds approximately 31,000 clones; 87% are singletons and the top ten take 17%. This clone came up a few times. The target antigen is unknown. This CDR3 is built from 14 residues. Germline loops: CDR1 SGHDN, CDR2 FVKESK. V was cut by 4 bases and J by 4 bases, with 11 bases left in between. Sequences were derived from peripheral blood mononuclear cells, sampled before any cancer treatment. The receptor's source is a man aged 35-69 years with stage III lung adenocarcinoma. The chain couples TRBV14 to TRBJ1-3; tentative D call: TRBD1 (5 bases). The CDR3 DNA sequence: TGTGCCAGCAGCCGCGACAGTTCGGGAAACACCATATATTTT. This translates into CASSRDSSGNTIYF. Using reference TRBV14 and TRBJ1-3 for the parts outside the CDR3, the full variable domain is EAGVTQFPSHSVIEKGQTVTLRCDPISGHDNLYWYRRVMGKEIKFLLHFVKESKQDESGMPNNRFLAERTGGTYSTLKVQPAELEDSGVYFCASSRDSSGNTIYFGEGSWLTVV.